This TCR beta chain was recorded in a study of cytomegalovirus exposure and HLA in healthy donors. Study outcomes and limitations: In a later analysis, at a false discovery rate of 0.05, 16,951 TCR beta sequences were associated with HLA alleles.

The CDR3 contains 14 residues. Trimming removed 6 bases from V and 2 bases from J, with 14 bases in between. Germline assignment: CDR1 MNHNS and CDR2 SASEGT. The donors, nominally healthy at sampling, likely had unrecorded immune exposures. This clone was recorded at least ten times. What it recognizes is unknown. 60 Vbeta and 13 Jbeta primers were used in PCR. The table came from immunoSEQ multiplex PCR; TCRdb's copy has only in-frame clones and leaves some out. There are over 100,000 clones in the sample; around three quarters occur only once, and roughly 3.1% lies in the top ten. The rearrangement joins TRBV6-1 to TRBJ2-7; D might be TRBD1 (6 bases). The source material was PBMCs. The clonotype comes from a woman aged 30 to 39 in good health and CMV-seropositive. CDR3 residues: CASRDRSPPYEQYF. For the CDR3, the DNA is TGTGCCAGCAGAGACAGGTCTCCCCCCTACGAGCAGTACTTC.